The 23 T cell receptor beta chains reported below all come from one sample, sequenced in a study of T cell repertoires in cytomegalovirus infection. From the reads, TCRdb called clonotypes with MiXCR, one entry per CDR3 protein. The table includes approximately 250,000 distinct CDR3 sequences, roughly 22% detected once. The sequenced sample consisted of CD8+ T cells from PBMCs. These receptor sequences come from a human donor in good health (CMV status not recorded). Some clones in this sample may be carry-over from other donors' samples.

This chain connects TRBV11-2 to TRBJ1-1; D not resolved. This CDR3 has 14 residues. The V gene's germline CDR1 is SGHAT and CDR2 FQNNGV. Trimming took off 2 bases at V and 0 bases at J, with 7 bases between the two ends. CDR3 loop: CASSLRGMNTEAFF. As DNA, the CDR3 is TGTGCCAGCAGCTTACGAGGGATGAACACTGAAGCTTTCTTT.

The CDR3 is CAVGHPEAFF. CDR3 DNA: TGTGCCGTAGGGCATCCTGAAGCTTTCTTT. The chain is built from TRBV7-9 and TRBJ1-1; no reliable D call. Germline loops: CDR1 SEHNR, CDR2 FQNEAQ (reference sequence). V was trimmed by 11 bases and J by 6 bases, leaving 10 bases between them. The CDR3 spans 10 residues.

V usage is TRBV20-1 and J usage is TRBJ2-1; 11 nucleotides match TRBD2. CDR1 and CDR2 from the germline V gene are DFQATT and SNEGSKA (reference sequence). The CDR3 is 17 residues long. With V trimmed by 1 base and J by 4 bases, 9 bases remained unmatched. The CDR3 is CSARGLSGGAPYNEQFF. The CDR3 nucleotides read TGCAGTGCTAGAGGCCTTAGCGGGGGGGCACCTTACAATGAGCAGTTCTTC.

The genes are TRBV7-9 and TRBJ2-2; possibly TRBD2 for D (6 bases). CDR1 is SEHNR, CDR2 FQNEAQ, per germline (reference sequence). The CDR3 totals 15 residues. Deletions cut 4 bases from V and 5 bases from J, with 14 bases between. The DNA for the CDR3 is TGTGCCAGCAGCTACCCGGAGGGACGGACCGGGGAGCTGTTTTTT. Its translation is CASSYPEGRTGELFF.

This clonotype was seen a few times. The chain employs TRBV4-1 and TRBJ1-1; D ambiguous. CDR1 is MGHRA, CDR2 YSYEKL, per germline. The CDR3 extends over 13 amino acids. The ends were cut back, 8 bases at V and 5 bases at J, with 15 bases in the middle. CDR3 DNA sequence: TGCGCCAGCGCCATGGGGAGTCGGACTGAAGCTTTCTTT. Protein product: CASAMGSRTEAFF.

The chain carries TRBV29-1 and TRBJ2-2; D call uncertain. Germline V CDR1 and CDR2: SQVTM, ANQGSEA. This CDR3 comprises 11 residues. V was clipped by 6 bases and J by 7 bases, with 9 bases between them. CDR3 residues: CSVPLYGELFF. The CDR3 bases are TGCAGCGTACCTCTTTACGGGGAGCTGTTTTTT.

This clonotype has a handful of counts. The V call is TRBV2, the J call TRBJ1-2; weak D call: TRBD1 (6 bases). Germline assignment: CDR1 SNHLY and CDR2 FYNNEI. This CDR3 contains 14 residues. V shed 2 bases and J shed 5 bases, with 12 bases lying between them. CDR3 in DNA: TGTGCCAGCAGTGAAAGGGGGGACCCATATGGCTACACCTTC. Protein: CASSERGDPYGYTF.

The chain carries TRBV7-9 and TRBJ2-7; 8 positions match TRBD1. From germline, CDR1 is SEHNR and CDR2 FQNEAQ (reference sequence). The CDR3 extends over 14 amino acids. With 5 bases clipped from V and 5 bases from J, the junction kept 8 bases outside the gene matches. This chain's CDR3 is CASSPWDRKDEQYF. The CDR3 DNA reads as TGTGCCAGCAGCCCATGGGACAGGAAGGACGAGCAGTACTTC.

This rearrangement joins TRBV10-3 to TRBJ1-5; 8 bases are a match to TRBD1. V was clipped by 6 bases and J by 1 base; unmatched bases: 11. The CDR3 runs 17 residues. The germline V gene encodes CDR1 ENHRY and CDR2 SYGVKD. CDR3 region: CAISEILGQGSNQPQHF. The DNA of the CDR3 is TGTGCCATCAGCGAAATCCTTGGACAGGGAAGCAATCAGCCCCAGCATTTT.

This chain links TRBV12-5 with TRBJ2-1; TRBD2 matches at 15 bases. Germline V gene sequence: CDR1 LGHNT, CDR2 FRNRAP. The CDR3 has 18 residues. Losses at the gene ends were 7 bases for V and 3 bases for J; bases not matched to a gene: 10. DNA for the CDR3: TGTGCTAGTGACGCCGGGACTAGCGGGGGGATCTACTACAATGAGCAGTTCTTC. This sequence encodes CASDAGTSGGIYYNEQFF.

This clonotype was picked up many times. V is TRBV7-8 and J is TRBJ1-1; D not resolved. From germline, CDR1 is SGHVS and CDR2 FQNEAQ. The V end lost 2 bases, the J end lost 1 base, and 26 bases lay between the germline ends. The CDR3 is 20 amino acids. The CDR3, as DNA: TGTGCCAGCAGCTTACCCATCCACCCCGGGCCCCGAGAGGGGAACACTGAAGCTTTCTTT. The encoded protein is CASSLPIHPGPREGNTEAFF.

J is TRBJ1-5 and V is TRBV4-1, with 10 bases lining up with TRBD1. J gave up 1 base and V 5 bases, and 2 bases lay outside the gene matches. The V gene's germline CDR1 is MGHRA and CDR2 YSYEKL. The CDR3 spans 15 residues. CDR3 DNA sequence: TGCGCCAGCAGCGAGGGACAGGGGAGCAATCAGCCCCAGCATTTT. This encodes CASSEGQGSNQPQHF.

The DNA for the CDR3 is TGTGCCGAGCAGGGGTATAGCAATCAGCCCCAGCATTTT. Its protein is CAEQGYSNQPQHF. The chain links TRBV28 to TRBJ1-5; D might be TRBD1 (6 bases). CDR1 and CDR2 (germline): MDHEN, SYDVKM. The CDR3 sequence is 13 residues long. With 11 bases removed from V and 0 bases from J, the gap between germline ends came to 11 bases.

This chain joins TRBV2 and TRBJ1-5; the D gene is possibly TRBD1 (5 bases). The CDR3 is 13 amino acids. V lost 9 bases and J 1 base, leaving 10 bases between the germline ends. CDR1 SNHLY and CDR2 FYNNEI come from the germline V gene. CDR3 coding DNA: TGTGCCAGGAAGGGGTCGAGCAATCAGCCCCAGCATTTT. This encodes CARKGSSNQPQHF.

The chain uses TRBV7-3 and TRBJ1-1; 7 bases match TRBD1. In germline, CDR1 is SGHTA, CDR2 FQGTGA. The CDR3 length is 13 residues. V shed 5 bases and J 8 bases; nucleotides not matched to a gene: 8. CDR3 bases: TGTGCCAGCAGCGTGGGAGGGGGCCTCGAAGCTTTCTTT. Amino acids: CASSVGGGLEAFF.

The chain employs TRBV18 and TRBJ1-2, with D possibly matching TRBD1 (6 bases). CDR1 and CDR2 from the germline V gene are KGHSH and LQKENI. Trimming removed 3 bases from V and 5 bases from J, with 19 bases in between. This CDR3 is built from 16 residues. CDR3 region: CASSPDFRDTYYGYTF. CDR3 sequence (DNA): TGTGCCAGCTCACCTGATTTCCGGGACACCTATTATGGCTACACCTTC.

This clonotype has at least ten counts. This rearrangement joins TRBV4-1 to TRBJ1-6; D not resolved. Germline CDR1 and CDR2: MGHRA and YSYEKL. The V end lost 0 bases, the J end lost 14 bases, and 11 bases lay between the germline ends. This CDR3 contains 13 residues. The CDR3 region is CASSQDYRRTLHF. The CDR3 nucleotides read TGCGCCAGCAGCCAAGATTACCGACGGACCCTCCACTTT.

This clonotype was counted ten times or more. The rearrangement joins TRBV12-3 or TRBV12-4 to TRBJ2-1, with TRBD2 identical over 9 bases. The V and J ends lost 6 bases and 8 bases, in that order; junction bases with no gene match: 11. The CDR3 extends over 15 amino acids. The CDR3 spells CASRGRGGGAYEQFF. The CDR3 region has the DNA TGTGCCAGCAGGGGTCGGGGCGGGGGGGCGTATGAGCAGTTCTTC.

The J gene is TRBJ2-3, the V gene TRBV4-1; a possible D gene is TRBD2 (5 bases). Germline V CDR1 and CDR2: MGHRA, YSYEKL. V was cut by 1 base and J by 10 bases, with 12 bases left in between. The CDR3 is 13 amino acids. The CDR3 is CASSQAGVRAQYF. CDR3 bases: TGCGCCAGCAGCCAAGCCGGGGTGAGGGCGCAGTATTTT.

At least ten counts were recorded for this clonotype. The chain carries TRBV6-2 or TRBV6-3 and TRBJ1-5, with a tentative D call TRBD1 (5 bases). CDR1 is MNHEY and CDR2 is SVGEGT in the germline V gene. The CDR3 spans 14 residues. With 7 bases removed from V and 2 bases from J, the gap between germline ends came to 12 bases. CDR3 in DNA: TGTGCCAGCAATAACGGGGCAGGCAATCAGCCCCAGCATTTT. As protein: CASNNGAGNQPQHF.

This clonotype was seen many times. The V and J genes are TRBV7-6 and TRBJ2-2; TRBD2 might be the D (6 bases). V gave up 1 base and J gave up 3 bases, with 9 bases separating them. The CDR3 totals 15 residues. Germline lookup yields CDR1 SGHVS and CDR2 FNYEAQ. CDR3 region: CASSLDGGYTGELFF. In DNA form, the CDR3 reads TGTGCCAGCAGCTTAGACGGGGGATACACCGGGGAGCTGTTTTTT. The full variable domain, completed using reference TRBV7-6 and TRBJ2-2, is GAGVSQSPRYKVTKRGQDVALRCDPISGHVSLYWYRQALGQGPEFLTYFNYEAQQDKSGLPNDRFSAERPEGSISTLTIQRTEQRDSAMYRCASSLDGGYTGELFFGEGSRLTVL.

This clonotype was recorded many times. The chain is built from TRBV7-2 and TRBJ2-1; D gene uncertain. Trimming took 5 bases from V and 8 from J, leaving 7 bases between them. There are 11 residues in the CDR3. Germline V gene data show CDR1 as SGHTA and CDR2 as FQGNSA. CDR3 residues: CASSTEYEQFF. The CDR3 bases are TGTGCCAGCAGCACGGAGTATGAGCAGTTCTTC.

This clonotype appeared a few times. The chain uses TRBV15 and TRBJ2-5; a weak D match, TRBD2 (6 bases). Germline V gene data show CDR1 as LNHNV and CDR2 as YYDKDF (reference sequence). Trimming left V 4 bases short and J 1 base short, with 10 bases between. This CDR3 contains 14 residues. The CDR3 DNA reads TGTGCCACCAGCACACCGGGACTCCAAGAGACCCAGTACTTC. Translating gives CATSTPGLQETQYF.